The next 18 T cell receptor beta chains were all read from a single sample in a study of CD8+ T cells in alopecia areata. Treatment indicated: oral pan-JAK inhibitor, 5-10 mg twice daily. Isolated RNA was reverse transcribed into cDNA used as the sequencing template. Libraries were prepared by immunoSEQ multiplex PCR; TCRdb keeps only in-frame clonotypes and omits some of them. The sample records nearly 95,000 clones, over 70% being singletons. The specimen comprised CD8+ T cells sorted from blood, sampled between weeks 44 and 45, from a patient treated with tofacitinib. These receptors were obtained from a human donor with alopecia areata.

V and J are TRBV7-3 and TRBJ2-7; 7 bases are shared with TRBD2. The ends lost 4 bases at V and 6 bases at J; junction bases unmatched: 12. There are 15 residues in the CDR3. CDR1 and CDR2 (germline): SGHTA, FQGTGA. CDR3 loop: CASSSLGGGKPEQYF. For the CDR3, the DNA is TGTGCCAGCAGCTCACTCGGGGGAGGGAAACCCGAGCAGTACTTC.

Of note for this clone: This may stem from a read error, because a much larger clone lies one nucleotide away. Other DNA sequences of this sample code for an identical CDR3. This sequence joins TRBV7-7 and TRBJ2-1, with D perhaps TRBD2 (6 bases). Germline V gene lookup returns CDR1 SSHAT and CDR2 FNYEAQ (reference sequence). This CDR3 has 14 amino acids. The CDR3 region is CASSLAGGYNEQFF. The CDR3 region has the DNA TGTGCCAGCAGCTTAGCGGGGGGATACAACGAGCAGTTCTTC.

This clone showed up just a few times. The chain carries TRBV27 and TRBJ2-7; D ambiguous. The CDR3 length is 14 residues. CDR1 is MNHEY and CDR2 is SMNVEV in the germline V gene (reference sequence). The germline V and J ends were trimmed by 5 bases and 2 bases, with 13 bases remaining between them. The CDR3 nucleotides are TGTGCCAGCAGTCCCATGGAGTCCGCCTACGAGCAGTACTTC. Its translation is CASSPMESAYEQYF.

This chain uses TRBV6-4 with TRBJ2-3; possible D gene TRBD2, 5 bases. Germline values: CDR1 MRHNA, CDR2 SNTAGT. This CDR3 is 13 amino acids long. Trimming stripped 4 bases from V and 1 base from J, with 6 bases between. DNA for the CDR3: TGTGCCAGCAGTGTTAGCGGCACAGATACGCAGTATTTT. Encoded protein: CASSVSGTDTQYF.

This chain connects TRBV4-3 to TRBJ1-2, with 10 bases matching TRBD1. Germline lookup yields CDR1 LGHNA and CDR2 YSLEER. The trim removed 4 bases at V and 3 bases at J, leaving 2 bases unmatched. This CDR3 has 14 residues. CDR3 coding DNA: TGCGCCAGCAGCCCCGGGACAGGGGACTATGGCTACACCTTC. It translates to CASSPGTGDYGYTF.

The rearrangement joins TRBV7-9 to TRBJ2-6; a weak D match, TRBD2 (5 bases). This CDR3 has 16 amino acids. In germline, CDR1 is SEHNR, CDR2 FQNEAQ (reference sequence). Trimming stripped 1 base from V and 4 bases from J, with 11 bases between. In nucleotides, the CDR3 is TGTGCCAGCAGCTTAGTGGACTCTCTGGGGGCCAACGTCCTGACTTTC. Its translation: CASSLVDSLGANVLTF.

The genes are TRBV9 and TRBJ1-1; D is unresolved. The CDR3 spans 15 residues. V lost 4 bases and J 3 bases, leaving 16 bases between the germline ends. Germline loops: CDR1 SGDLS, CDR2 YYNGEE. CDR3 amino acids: CASSPKTDIYTEAFF. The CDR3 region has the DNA TGTGCCAGCAGCCCCAAGACTGACATCTACACTGAAGCTTTCTTT.

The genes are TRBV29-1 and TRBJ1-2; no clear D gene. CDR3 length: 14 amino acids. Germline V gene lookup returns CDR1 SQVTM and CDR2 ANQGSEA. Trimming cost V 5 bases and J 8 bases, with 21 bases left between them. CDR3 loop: CSVILPGDKGGYTF. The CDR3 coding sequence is TGCAGCGTTATTCTGCCGGGCGATAAGGGCGGCTACACCTTC.

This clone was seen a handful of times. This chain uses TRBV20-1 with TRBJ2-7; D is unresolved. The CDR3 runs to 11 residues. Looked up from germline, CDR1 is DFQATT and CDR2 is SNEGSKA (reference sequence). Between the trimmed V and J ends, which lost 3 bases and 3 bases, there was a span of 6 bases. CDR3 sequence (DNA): TGCAGTGCTAGTTTAGACTACGAGCAGTACTTC. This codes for CSASLDYEQYF.

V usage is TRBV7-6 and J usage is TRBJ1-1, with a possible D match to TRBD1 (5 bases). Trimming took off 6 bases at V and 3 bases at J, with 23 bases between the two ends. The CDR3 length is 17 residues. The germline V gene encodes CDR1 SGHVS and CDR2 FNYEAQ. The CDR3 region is CASSPSGRVGEYTEAFF. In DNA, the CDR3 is TGTGCCAGCAGTCCTAGCGGCAGGGTTGGGGAGTACACTGAAGCTTTCTTT.

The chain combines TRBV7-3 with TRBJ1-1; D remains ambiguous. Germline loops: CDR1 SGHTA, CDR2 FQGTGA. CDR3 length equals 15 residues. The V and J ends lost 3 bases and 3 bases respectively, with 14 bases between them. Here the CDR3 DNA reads TGTGCCAGCAGCTTGCTAGGGCGGCGGGACACTGAAGCTTTCTTT. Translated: CASSLLGRRDTEAFF.

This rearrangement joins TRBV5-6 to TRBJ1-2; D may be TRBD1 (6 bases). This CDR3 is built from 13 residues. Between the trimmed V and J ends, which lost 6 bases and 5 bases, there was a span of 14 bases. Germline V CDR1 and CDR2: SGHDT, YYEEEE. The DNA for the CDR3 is TGTGCCAGCAAGGGGGAGATGGGATATGGCTACACCTTC. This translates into CASKGEMGYGYTF. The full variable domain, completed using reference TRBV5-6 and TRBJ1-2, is DAGVTQSPTHLIKTRGQQVTLRCSPKSGHDTVSWYQQALGQGPQFIFQYYEEEERQRGNFPDRFSGHQFPNYSSELNVNALLLGDSALYLCASKGEMGYGYTFGSGTRLTVV.

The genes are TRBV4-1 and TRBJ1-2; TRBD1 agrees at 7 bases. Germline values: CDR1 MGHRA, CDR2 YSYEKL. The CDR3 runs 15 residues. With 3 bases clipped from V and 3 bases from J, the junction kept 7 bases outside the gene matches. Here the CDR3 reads CASSHGTGADYGYTF. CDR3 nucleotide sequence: TGCGCCAGCAGCCACGGAACAGGGGCTGACTATGGCTACACCTTC.

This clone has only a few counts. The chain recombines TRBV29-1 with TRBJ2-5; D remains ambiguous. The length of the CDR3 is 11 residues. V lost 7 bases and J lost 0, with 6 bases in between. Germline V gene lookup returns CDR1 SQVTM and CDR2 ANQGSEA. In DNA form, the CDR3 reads TGCAGCGCCCTTCACCAAGAGACCCAGTACTTC. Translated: CSALHQETQYF.

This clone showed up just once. This CDR3 is CAWSPLVNTEAFF. For the CDR3, the DNA is TGTGCCTGGAGTCCCCTAGTTAACACTGAAGCTTTCTTT. V is TRBV30 and J is TRBJ1-1, with D uncertain. This CDR3 contains 13 residues. V shed 2 bases and J shed 2 bases, with 9 bases lying between them. Looked up from germline, CDR1 is GTSNPN and CDR2 is SVGIG (reference sequence). Full variable domain (rest looked up from reference TRBV30 and TRBJ1-1): SQTIHQWPATLVQPVGSPLSLECTVEGTSNPNLYWYRQAAGRGLQLLFYSVGIGQISSEVPQNLSASRPQDRQFILSSKKLLLSDSGFYLCAWSPLVNTEAFFGQGTRLTVV.

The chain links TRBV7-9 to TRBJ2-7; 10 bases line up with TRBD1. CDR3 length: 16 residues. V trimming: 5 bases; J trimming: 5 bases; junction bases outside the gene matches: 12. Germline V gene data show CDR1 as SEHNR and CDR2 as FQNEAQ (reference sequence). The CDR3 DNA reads TGTGCCAGCAGCCACCCCGCGGGACAGGGGTTTGACGAGCAGTACTTC. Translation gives CASSHPAGQGFDEQYF. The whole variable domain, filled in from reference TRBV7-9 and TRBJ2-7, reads DTGVSQNPRHKITKRGQNVTFRCDPISEHNRLYWYRQTLGQGPEFLTYFQNEAQLEKSRLLSDRFSAERPKGSFSTLEIQRTEQGDSAMYLCASSHPAGQGFDEQYFGPGTRLTVT.

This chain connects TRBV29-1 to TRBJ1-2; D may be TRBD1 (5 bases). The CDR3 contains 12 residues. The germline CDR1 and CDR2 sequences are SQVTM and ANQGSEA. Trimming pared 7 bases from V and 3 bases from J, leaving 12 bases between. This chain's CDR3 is CSAWGEDYGYTF. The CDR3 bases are TGCAGCGCTTGGGGGGAGGACTATGGCTACACCTTC.

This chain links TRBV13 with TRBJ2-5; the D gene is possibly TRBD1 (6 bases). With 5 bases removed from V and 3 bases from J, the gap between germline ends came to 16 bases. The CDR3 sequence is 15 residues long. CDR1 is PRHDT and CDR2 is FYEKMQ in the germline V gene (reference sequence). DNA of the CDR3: TGTGCCAGCAGCCTCCTTGGGGGCTGGGAAGAGACCCAGTACTTC. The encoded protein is CASSLLGGWEETQYF.